This record covers a single TCR beta chain. The antigen it recognizes is unknown. No clone much larger than this one lies a single base away; base qualities are absent. For the CD8 naive samples, CD45RO-negative cells were positively selected for CCR7, yielding a CD45RA+CCR7+ population from which TemRA cells were excluded. The donors were healthy, HIV-negative adults with no recently reported acute infections or vaccinations. Every donor was a Caucasian adult living in Nashville, Tennessee, USA. After blood collection by leukapheresis, PBMCs were isolated using Ficoll-Histopaque density gradient centrifugation and then cryopreserved in the vapor phase of liquid nitrogen. Analytical flow cytometry was used to check the purity and quantity of every magnetically sorted T cell population. Genomic DNA was isolated from each sorted fraction and quantified by UV absorbance on a Nanodrop 2000c. The data are from a study of shared clonotypes between healthy human individuals (TCRdb year 2020). In terms of the full investigation: Three men and two women, aged 18 to 49 years, made up the cohort. The study deeply sequenced blood TCR repertoires of about 5 healthy adults to estimate repertoire size and the extent of clonotype sharing between individuals. Per donor, leukapheresis produced somewhere between about 0.9 and 9.5 billion PBMCs. For each donor, CD4 naive and CD4 memory were each given three plates, CD8 naive was given two plates, and CD8 memory was given one plate. To increase sequencing depth and limit assay-specific biases, different laboratories used diverse techniques to prepare libraries and sequence TCR repertoires.

Using the deep immunoSEQ assay, TCR CDR3 regions were amplified from genomic DNA by multiplex PCR. Genomic DNA extracted from each cell subset was distributed evenly over all wells of several immunoSEQ 96-well plates, and each plate served as one replicate. Each replicate PCR for sorted subsets received around 200 ng genomic DNA, equal to about 29,000 T cell genomes. The purified libraries were quantified using a Qubit 3.0 fluorometer, sized with a Bioanalyzer 2100, and then quantified again using the KAPA Library Quantification kit. A separate single-read 150-cycle Illumina NextSeq 550 flow cell was used to sequence each immunoSEQ 96-well plate. On the authors' methods: Because only junctional sequences without quality scores were contained in the immunoSEQ output, filtering matching that applied to full-length reads could not be performed. Sequences were annotated with PyIR, a Python wrapper for IgBLAST v1.9, and V/J genes and CDR3 were assigned using IMGT germline references. Reads were filtered out if the reads had weak V/J assignments (E-value above 1e-6), no CDR3, stop codons, out-of-frame junctions, or ambiguous translated residues. V3J clonotypes were defined as sequences sharing an identical inferred V gene, J gene, and CDR3 amino acid sequence. Percentage overlap between repertoires was computed as shared unique clonotypes divided by the size of the smaller repertoire. Three approaches were used to assess repertoire richness: RTK rarefaction, the Chao1 estimator, and Recon v2.1 estimates of unobserved clonotypes. Generation probabilities were computed with OLGA for all TCRbeta clonotypes obtained by the gDNA method from four donors. As stored in TCRdb, this immuneACCESS dataset retains in-frame rearrangements with V and J assigned. A fraction of the clones does not appear; measured against another copy, unresolved V genes explain less than half of the discrepancy, and the remainder lacks a known reason. V, J and clone size were drawn from that table, and D and trimming were deduced from the DNA. This sample gives roughly 1,800,000 clones in total; over 85% of them show up just once. Under 1.5% of the sample comes from the top ten.

Study-wide findings and limitations: Compared with non-shared clonotypes, the clonotypes found in all four sorted-subset donors had higher generation probabilities. Larger estimated clonotype richness was generally found for naive subsets than for memory subsets. Based on pairwise subsampling, the degree of clonotype sharing among donors was expected to be affected by sequencing depth. Sharing across four donors was observed for around 5% of naive CD4, over 3% of naive CD8, 2% to 2.5% of memory CD4, and around 0.4% of memory CD8 clonotypes. Sampling was restricted to blood, and TCR repertoires in tissue are likely to differ from TCR repertoires in blood. Because the study included only a small number of donors, the genetic and exposure-history diversity represented was limited. Even with the large sequencing depth, rarefaction of the sorted-subset datasets indicated that sequencing was incomplete.

The clonotype comes from a man younger than 35 in good health. Sequencing used naive CD8+ T cells sorted from blood. This specimen's cell subset or site label, interpreted: CD45RA+CCR7+.

CDR3 loop: CASSLADSQISYSGGAKNIQYF. The DNA is as follows: TGTGCCAGCAGCTTAGCCGATAGTCAAATATCTTACTCCGGCGGAGCCAAAAACATTCAGTACTTC. The sequence links TRBV7-2 to TRBJ2-4, with no confident D gene call. The CDR3 numbers 22 residues from cysteine through phenylalanine. The read is trimmed to its CDR3 DNA, 66 bases read in frame from base 1. The junction shows trimming of 0 bases on V and 0 bases on J, plus 27 bases between the germline ends. Taken from the germline V gene, the CDR1 and CDR2 loops are SGHTA and FQGNSA.